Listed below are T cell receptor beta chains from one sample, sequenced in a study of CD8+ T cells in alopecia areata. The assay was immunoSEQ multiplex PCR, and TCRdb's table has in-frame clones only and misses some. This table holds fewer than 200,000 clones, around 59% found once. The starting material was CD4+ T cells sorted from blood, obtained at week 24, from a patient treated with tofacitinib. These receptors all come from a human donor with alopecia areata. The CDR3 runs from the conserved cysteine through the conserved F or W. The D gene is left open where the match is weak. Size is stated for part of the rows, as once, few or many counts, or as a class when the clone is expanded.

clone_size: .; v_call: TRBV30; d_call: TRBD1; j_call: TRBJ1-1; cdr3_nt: TGTGCCTGGAGTGGGTTTATCAGGGGGCGAGAAAAAGCTTTCTTT; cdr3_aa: CAWSGFIRGREKAFF
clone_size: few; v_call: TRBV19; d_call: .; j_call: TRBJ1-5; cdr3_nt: TGTGCCAGTAGTCTTGGGAGGGGTTCGAGCAATCAGCCCCAGCATTTT; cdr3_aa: CASSLGRGSSNQPQHF
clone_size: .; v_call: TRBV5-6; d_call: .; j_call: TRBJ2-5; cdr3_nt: TGTGCCAGCAGCCGGCGCCTCCGGGAGACCCAGTACTTC; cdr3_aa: CASSRRLRETQYF
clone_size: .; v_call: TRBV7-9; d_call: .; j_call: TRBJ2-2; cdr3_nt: TGTGCCAGCAGCCAACCACCCTCCGGGGAGCTGTTTTTT; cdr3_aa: CASSQPPSGELFF
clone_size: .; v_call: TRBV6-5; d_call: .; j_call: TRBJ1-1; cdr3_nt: TGTGCCAGCAGTTCCAGGGCGAACACTGAAGCTTTCTTT; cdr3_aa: CASSSRANTEAFF
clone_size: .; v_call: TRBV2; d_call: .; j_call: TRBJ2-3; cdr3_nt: TGTGCCAGAAGACAGGATAGGACGCAGTATTTT; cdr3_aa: CARRQDRTQYF
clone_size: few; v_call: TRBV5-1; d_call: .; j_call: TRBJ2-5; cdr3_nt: TGCGCCAGCAGCTCGGGGGCGGCACAAGAGACCCAGTACTTC; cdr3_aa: CASSSGAAQETQYF
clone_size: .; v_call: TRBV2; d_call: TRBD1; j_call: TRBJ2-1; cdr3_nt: TGTGCCAGCAAGGTGCAGGGGGCGACGTACAATGAGCAGTTCTTC; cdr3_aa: CASKVQGATYNEQFF
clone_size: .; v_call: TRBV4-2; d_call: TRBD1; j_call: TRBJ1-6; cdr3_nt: TGTGCCAGCAGCCAAGATGAAGGCAGGGGGGACCGGTCACCCCTCCACTTT; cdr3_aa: CASSQDEGRGDRSPLHF
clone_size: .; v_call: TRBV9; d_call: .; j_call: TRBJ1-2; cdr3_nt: TGTGCCAGCAGCGTAGCTACGGGGGGCAGTGGCTACACCTTC; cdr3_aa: CASSVATGGSGYTF
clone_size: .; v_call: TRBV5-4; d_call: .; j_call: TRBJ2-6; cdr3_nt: TGTGCCAGCACCTCCGGGGCCAACGTCCTGACTTTC; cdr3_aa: CASTSGANVLTF
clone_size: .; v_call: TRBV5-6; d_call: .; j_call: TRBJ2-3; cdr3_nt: TGTGCCAGCAGCCGCGTGGTCGCCACAGATACGCAGTATTTT; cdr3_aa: CASSRVVATDTQYF
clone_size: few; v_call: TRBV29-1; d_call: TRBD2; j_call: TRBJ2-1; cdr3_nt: TGCAGCGTTGAAAGGCGCCTAGCGGGGAGCAATGAGCAGTTCTTC; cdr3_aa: CSVERRLAGSNEQFF
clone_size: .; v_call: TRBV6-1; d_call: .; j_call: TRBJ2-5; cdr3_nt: TGTGCCAGCAGTTCACAGGGGGGGGAGACCCAGTACTTC; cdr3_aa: CASSSQGGETQYF
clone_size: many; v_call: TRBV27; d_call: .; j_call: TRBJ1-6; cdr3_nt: TGTGCCAGCAGTCCACACGACAGGAATAATTCACCCCTCCACTTT; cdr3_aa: CASSPHDRNNSPLHF
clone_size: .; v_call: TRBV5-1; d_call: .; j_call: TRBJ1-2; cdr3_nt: TGCGCCAGCAGCCCGGACAGACGCTATGGCTACACCTTC; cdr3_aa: CASSPDRRYGYTF
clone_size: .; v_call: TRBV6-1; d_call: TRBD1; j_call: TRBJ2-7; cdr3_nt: TGTGCCAGCATTGAGCCGGGACAGGGGTACGAGCAGTACTTC; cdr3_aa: CASIEPGQGYEQYF
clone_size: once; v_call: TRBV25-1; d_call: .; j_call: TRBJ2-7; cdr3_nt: TGTGCCAGCAGTCCAGCCTACGAGCAGTACTTC; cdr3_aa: CASSPAYEQYF
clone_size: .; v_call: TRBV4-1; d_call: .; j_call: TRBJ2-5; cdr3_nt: TGCGCCAGCAGCCGAAGGGGAGGGGGTGGACAAGAGACCCAGTACTTC; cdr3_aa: CASSRRGGGGQETQYF
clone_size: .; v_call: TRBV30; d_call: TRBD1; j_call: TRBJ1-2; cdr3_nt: TGTGCCTGGACCAAACCGACAGGGCCTATAACCTATGGCTACACCTTC; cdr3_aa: CAWTKPTGPITYGYTF
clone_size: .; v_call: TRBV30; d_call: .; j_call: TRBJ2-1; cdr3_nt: TGTGCCTGGAGTGTACTTCCAGAATTAGATGAGCAGTTCTTC; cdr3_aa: CAWSVLPELDEQFF
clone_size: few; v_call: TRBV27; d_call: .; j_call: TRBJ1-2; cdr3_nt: TGTGCCAGCAGGGGGCTGCGGCATGGCTACACCTTC; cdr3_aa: CASRGLRHGYTF
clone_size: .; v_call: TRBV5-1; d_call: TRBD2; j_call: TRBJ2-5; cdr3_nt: TGCGCCAGCAGCTTGAGCGCGGGGGGGCGCGAAGAGACCCAGTACTTC; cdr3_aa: CASSLSAGGREETQYF
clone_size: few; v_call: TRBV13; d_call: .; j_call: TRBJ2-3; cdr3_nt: TGTGCCAGCAGCTCATCCAGTTACGGGGCAGATACGCAGTATTTT; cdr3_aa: CASSSSSYGADTQYF
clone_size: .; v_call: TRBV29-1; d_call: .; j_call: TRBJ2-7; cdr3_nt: TGCAGCGTTGAAGAGGAAAGCTCCTACGAGCAGTACTTC; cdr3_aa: CSVEEESSYEQYF
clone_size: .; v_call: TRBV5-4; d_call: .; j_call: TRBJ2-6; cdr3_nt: TGTGCCAGCAGCTTGCAGGGGCCTGGGGCCAACGTCCTGACTTTC; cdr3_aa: CASSLQGPGANVLTF
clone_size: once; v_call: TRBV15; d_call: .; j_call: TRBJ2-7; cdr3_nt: TGTGCCACCAGCGAGAACACAGGATACGAGCAGTACTTC; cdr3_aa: CATSENTGYEQYF
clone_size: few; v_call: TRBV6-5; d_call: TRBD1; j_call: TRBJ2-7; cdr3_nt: TGTGCCAGCAGTTCTCCCGGGACAGACTACGAGCAGTACTTC; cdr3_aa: CASSSPGTDYEQYF
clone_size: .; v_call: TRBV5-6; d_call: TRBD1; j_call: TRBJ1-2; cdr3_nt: TGTGCCAGCAGCTTGTTTGGGGACAGCATCTATGGCTACACCTTC; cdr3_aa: CASSLFGDSIYGYTF